The 5 T cell receptor beta chains presented below share a single source sample, sequenced in a study of shared clonotypes between healthy human individuals. Only in-frame clones appear in the TCRdb table, and some are missing; sequencing was by immunoSEQ multiplex PCR. The top ten clones hold around 15% of a sample with about 320,000 clones, roughly 91% of them seen once. Sequencing was performed on memory CD8+ T cells sorted from blood. The subset: CD45RO+ cells pooled with CCR7-negative TemRA cells. The source of these receptors is a young man in good health.

This clone appeared many times. J is TRBJ1-2 and V is TRBV10-3; no clear D. The CDR3 runs to 10 residues. V lost 11 bases and J 7 bases, leaving 11 bases between the germline ends. Looked up from germline, CDR1 is ENHRY and CDR2 is SYGVKD. The CDR3 bases are TGTGCCGCCAAAGGCAGTGGCTACACCTTC. This gives the protein CAAKGSGYTF.

The chain is built from TRBV5-1 and TRBJ2-7, with 9 bases that match TRBD1. CDR3 length equals 15 residues. Germline V lookup: CDR1 SGHRS, CDR2 YFSETQ. J was trimmed by 7 bases and V by 0 bases; bases with no gene match: 8. The CDR3 protein is CASSLEGQGPWEQYF. As DNA, the CDR3 is TGCGCCAGCAGCTTGGAGGGACAGGGTCCATGGGAGCAGTACTTC.

This chain links TRBV4-1 with TRBJ1-2; tentative D call: TRBD1 (6 bases). With 4 bases removed from V and 3 bases from J, the gap between germline ends came to 12 bases. This CDR3 has 14 amino acids. CDR1 and CDR2 from the germline V gene are MGHRA and YSYEKL. Here the CDR3 DNA reads TGCGCCAGCAGCCTAAAACAGGGTTACTATGGCTACACCTTC. It encodes CASSLKQGYYGYTF.

V and J are TRBV27 and TRBJ2-1, with 14 bases identical to TRBD2. V lost 5 bases, J lost 8 bases, and 5 bases stayed unmatched. The CDR3 is 15 residues long. In germline, CDR1 is MNHEY, CDR2 SMNVEV (reference sequence). The DNA of the CDR3 is TGTGCCAGCAGTGGGGGGACTAGCGGGAGTCATGAGCAGTTCTTC. Translation: CASSGGTSGSHEQFF.

This chain links TRBV27 with TRBJ2-2; D gene uncertain. The germline V gene has CDR1 MNHEY and CDR2 SMNVEV (reference sequence). V was trimmed by 8 bases and J by 6 bases, leaving 7 bases between them. The CDR3 has 11 amino acids. The CDR3, as DNA: TGTGCCAGCGGTAGGGCCGGGGAGCTGTTTTTT. It is translated as CASGRAGELFF.